A single T cell receptor (beta chain) is shown here with its context. The antigen remains undetermined. The sample belongs to a study of shared clonotypes between healthy human individuals. Overall study findings and caveats: Even with large depth, rarefaction showed that sorted-subset sequencing was incomplete.

In the original workflow: Filtering differed because ImmunoSEQ produced junction-only sequences that carried no quality scores. Using immunoSEQ multiplex PCR, the repertoire was profiled, and TCRdb retains in-frame clones only, with some absent. V, J and clone size derive from that table, while D and trimming were established from the DNA sequence. The data show some 1,100,000 clones, with more than 75% seen just once and around 0.47% held by the top ten. Germline V gene lookup returns CDR1 SGHRS and CDR2 YFSETQ. The CDR3 length is 15 residues. With V trimmed by 0 bases and J by 5 bases, 6 bases remained unmatched.

The TCR originated in a man aged 18-30 years in good health. Some clones in this sample may be carry-over from other donors' samples. This chain links TRBV5-1 with TRBJ2-7, with 9 nucleotides matching TRBD1. Sequenced material: memory CD4+ T cells from PBMCs. The subset: CD45RA-negative fraction. The chain's CDR3 is CASSLVVTGGHEQYF. Written as DNA, the CDR3 is TGCGCCAGCAGCTTGGTTGTGACAGGGGGTCACGAGCAGTACTTC.